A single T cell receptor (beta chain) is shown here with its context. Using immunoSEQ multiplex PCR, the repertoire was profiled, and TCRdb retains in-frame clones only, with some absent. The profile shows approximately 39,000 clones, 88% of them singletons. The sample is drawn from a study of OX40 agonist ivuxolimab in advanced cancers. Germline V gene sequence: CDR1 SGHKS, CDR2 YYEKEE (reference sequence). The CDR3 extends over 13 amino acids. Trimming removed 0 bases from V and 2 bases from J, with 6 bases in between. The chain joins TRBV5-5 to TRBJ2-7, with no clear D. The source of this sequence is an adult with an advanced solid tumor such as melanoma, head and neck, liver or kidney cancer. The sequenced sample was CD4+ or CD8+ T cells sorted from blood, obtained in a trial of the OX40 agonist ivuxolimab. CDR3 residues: CASSLVAPYEQYF. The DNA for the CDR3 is TGTGCCAGCAGCTTGGTAGCACCCTACGAGCAGTACTTC.